This T cell receptor (beta chain) was documented in a study of blood T cell repertoires in COVID-19 (TCRdb year 2020). For the wider study: Samples covering the acute and convalescent phases of COVID-19 were provided by collaborators in the United States, Italy and Spain. HLA class I and class II types, where available, came from metadata supplied by the sample provider rather than from assay-based typing. A de-identified subject ID, COVID-19 status, age in years and sex were almost always included in the sample metadata. The material from the prospective study consisted of cDNA or gDNA derived from T cells, B-cell-depleted T cells, or PBMCs. The dataset comprised deeply sampled blood TCRbeta repertoires from subjects exposed to, actively infected with, or recovered from COVID-19. Samples were obtained from the ongoing ImmuneRACE study (first 160 participants) and from 1,254 subjects provided by 6 global collaborators. The repertoires were made available in a free public database intended to serve as a resource for research on the immune response to SARS-CoV-2. The paper's findings and limits, for the study overall: The amount of clinical and demographic metadata varied by source and participant and was provided uncurated.

TCRbeta CDR3 regions were amplified from genomic DNA by means of the immunoSEQ Assay, a bias-controlled multiplex PCR. Under the source paper's analysis protocol: The number of nucleated cells in each sample was estimated from the amplification of reference gene primers within the assay. Sequence reads were collapsed and filtered to measure the absolute abundance of every unique TCRbeta CDR3 rearrangement. For each sample, productive Simpson clonality was calculated by taking the square root of Simpson's diversity index across productive rearrangements. Sourced from immuneACCESS, this table was stored by TCRdb with only in-frame sequences that have V and J called. A share of the clones is absent; for the studies checked, an unresolved V gene accounts for under half, and the remainder has no known explanation. Clone size and the V and J calls come from that table; the DNA yielded D and trimming. This sample comprises 350,000 or so clones, about nine tenths of them detected only once. The ten largest make up around 0.92% of the sample.

The CDR3 runs 15 residues from the cysteine to the phenylalanine. The DNA shown is the 45-base CDR3, in frame from base 1. In the germline V gene, CDR1 corresponds to SGHVS and CDR2 to FQNEAQ. The V and J ends are trimmed by 5 bases and 7 bases, leaving 17 bases between them. In the case of this clone: The target of this receptor is not known. No base qualities exist here, and no much larger clone lies one base off it.

In the prospective study, participants were about 18 to 90 years old, resided in about 25 geographic areas of the United States, and were enrolled through a virtual design. In the prospective study, cohorts were assigned on the basis of participant-reported clinical history obtained from a screening survey and a study questionnaire. A participant counted as exposed if, within 2 weeks of entering the study, that participant had been in contact with someone who had a PCR-confirmed or clinician-diagnosed COVID-19 case. Each participant in the prospective study had whole blood, serum and a nasopharyngeal or oropharyngeal swab collected by mobile phlebotomists. Over an approximately 2-month period, participants in the prospective study had the option of providing additional blood draws and questionnaires. Before DNA extraction, prospective study blood samples were shipped either frozen or at room temperature.

The chain is made from TRBV7-8 and TRBJ2-2; TRBD2 might be the D gene, on 6 matching bases. This TCR came from a woman between 25 and 40 years old who had been exposed to COVID-19. The material sequenced was PBMCs or T cells enriched from blood (not recorded which). The sequenced DNA is TGTGCCAGCAGCCCGGGAGCCGGATCAAGCGGGGAGCTGTTTTTT. Translated, this is CASSPGAGSSGELFF.